The 26 T cell receptor beta chains given below trace back to one sample, sequenced in a study of cytomegalovirus exposure and HLA in healthy donors. Vbeta (60) and Jbeta (13) primers were used in the PCR. Method: immunoSEQ multiplex PCR; TCRdb's copy keeps in-frame clones and lacks some. The profile shows approximately 190,000 clones, about 81% of them singletons. Source material: PBMCs. These receptors all come from a woman aged 18-35 years in good health and CMV-seronegative.

This chain joins TRBV7-9 and TRBJ2-2; a possible D gene is TRBD1 (5 bases). The CDR3 has 18 amino acids. CDR1 and CDR2 (germline): SEHNR, FQNEAQ (reference sequence). V lost 3 bases to trimming and J lost 0 bases, with 17 bases between them. CDR3 DNA sequence: TGTGCCAGCAGCTTTTTGCAGGGAAGTGCTGCGAACACCGGGGAGCTGTTTTTT. Translating gives CASSFLQGSAANTGELFF. Based on the CDR3 plus reference TRBV7-9 and TRBJ2-2, the full variable domain is DTGVSQNPRHKITKRGQNVTFRCDPISEHNRLYWYRQTLGQGPEFLTYFQNEAQLEKSRLLSDRFSAERPKGSFSTLEIQRTEQGDSAMYLCASSFLQGSAANTGELFFGEGSRLTVL.

V and J are TRBV27 and TRBJ2-5; D uncertain. Trimming took 0 bases from V and 5 from J, leaving 10 bases between them. The CDR3 spans 14 residues. Germline V gene data show CDR1 as MNHEY and CDR2 as SMNVEV (reference sequence). The CDR3 is CASSLSASPETQYF. The CDR3 DNA is TGTGCCAGCAGTTTATCAGCTAGTCCGGAGACCCAGTACTTC.

The J gene is TRBJ2-3, the V gene TRBV5-1; D uncertain. Deletions cut 0 bases from V and 7 bases from J, with 9 bases between. Germline lookup yields CDR1 SGHRS and CDR2 YFSETQ. The CDR3 sequence is 13 residues long. DNA for the CDR3: TGCGCCAGCAGCTTGGACTCTGTAAATACGCAGTATTTT. Residues: CASSLDSVNTQYF.

To note about this clone: Mismatch with germline at one junction end may stem from a read error. The rearrangement links TRBV28 to TRBJ2-1; TRBD2 matches at 10 bases. The CDR3 covers 17 residues. Germline CDR1 MDHEN, CDR2 SYDVKM. CDR3 DNA sequence: TGTGCCAGCAGGGGTACTAGCGGGACCCCTTTTAGCGATGAGCAGCTCTTC. Amino acid sequence: CASRGTSGTPFSDEQLF. The whole variable domain, filled in from reference TRBV28 and TRBJ2-1, reads DVKVTQSSRYLVKRTGEKVFLECVQDMDHENMFWYRQDPGLGLRLIYFSYDVKMKEKGDIPEGYSVSREKKERFSLILESASTNQTSMYLCASRGTSGTPFSDEQLFGPGTRLTVL.

This chain joins TRBV7-6 and TRBJ2-5; 7 bases fit TRBD1. V shed 3 bases, J shed 2 bases, and the junction held 12 bases outside the gene matches. The CDR3 has 17 residues. Germline CDR1 SGHVS, CDR2 FNYEAQ. The CDR3 DNA sequence: TGTGCCAGCAGCTTTAGGGGGATGGGACAGCTACAAGAGACCCAGTACTTC. Translated, it gives CASSFRGMGQLQETQYF.

The chain is built from TRBV19 and TRBJ2-3, with TRBD1 matching 7 bases. V dropped 9 bases and J dropped 6; count of bases not matched to a gene: 9. Germline CDR1 reads LNHDA; CDR2 reads SQIVND (reference sequence). This CDR3 region has 13 residues. The CDR3 nucleotides read TGTGCCAGCCAGGACAGGCCCCGGGATACGCAGTATTTT. Protein sequence: CASQDRPRDTQYF.

For this clone: One junction end disagrees with the germline gene, perhaps due to a read error. The chain carries TRBV7-9 and TRBJ1-2; D ambiguous. The CDR3 totals 14 residues. In germline, CDR1 is SEHNR, CDR2 FQNEAQ (reference sequence). CDR3 nucleotide sequence: TGTTCCAGCAGCTTAGTCGGTTCCAACTATGGCTACACCTTC. Amino acids: CSSSLVGSNYGYTF.

The chain uses TRBV25-1 and TRBJ1-3; 9 bases are shared with TRBD1. The CDR3 spans 15 residues. Germline V CDR1 and CDR2: MGHDK, SYGVNS. V was clipped by 1 base and J by 4 bases; unmatched bases: 2. The CDR3 nucleotides read TGTGCCAGCAGTGAATCTGGGACAGGGGGAAACACCATATATTTT. This translates into CASSESGTGGNTIYF.

The V call is TRBV18, the J call TRBJ1-4; tentative D call: TRBD1 (5 bases). The CDR3 extends over 15 amino acids. Trimming removed 4 bases at V and 3 bases at J, with 12 bases between. The germline CDR1 and CDR2 sequences are KGHSH and LQKENI. The CDR3 region has the DNA TGTGCCAGCTCACACCGGGCAGGGCCTAATGAAAAACTGTTTTTT. This encodes CASSHRAGPNEKLFF.

This sequence joins TRBV27 and TRBJ1-4; a possible D gene is TRBD1 (5 bases). Germline CDR1 MNHEY, CDR2 SMNVEV (reference sequence). The CDR3 loop spans 15 amino acids. Trimming cost V 5 bases and J 0 bases, with 10 bases left between them. This chain's CDR3 is CASSRQKPTNEKLFF. CDR3 in DNA: TGTGCCAGCAGTCGACAGAAACCAACTAATGAAAAACTGTTTTTT.

The chain joins TRBV18 to TRBJ2-7; TRBD1 matches 9 bases. Per germline, CDR1 KGHSH and CDR2 LQKENI. The CDR3 is 15 residues long. J lost 0 bases, V lost 2 bases, and 2 bases had no gene match. The CDR3 nucleotides read TGTGCCAGCTCACCAAGGGACAGGGCCTCCTACGAGCAGTACTTC. It yields the protein CASSPRDRASYEQYF. The full variable domain, its missing parts supplied by reference TRBV18 and TRBJ2-7, is NAGVMQNPRHLVRRRGQEARLRCSPMKGHSHVYWYRQLPEEGLKFMVYLQKENIIDESGMPKERFSAEFPKEGPSILRIQQVVRGDSAAYFCASSPRDRASYEQYFGPGTRLTVT.

The chain has TRBV5-1 and TRBJ1-6, with 7 bases lining up with TRBD1. V shed 4 bases and J 5 bases; nucleotides not matched to a gene: 3. Looked up from germline, CDR1 is SGHRS and CDR2 is YFSETQ. This CDR3 is built from 14 residues. The CDR3 nucleotides are TGCGCCAGCAGCACTACAGGGGATAATTCACCCCTCCACTTT. This translates into CASSTTGDNSPLHF.

The V gene is TRBV27, the J gene TRBJ2-7, with a tentative D call TRBD2 (6 bases). Trimming took off 3 bases at V and 7 bases at J, with 19 bases between the two ends. The length of the CDR3 is 15 residues. The germline V gene has CDR1 MNHEY and CDR2 SMNVEV (reference sequence). The DNA for the CDR3 is TGTGCCAGCAGTTTGCAATCCGGGACTGCTAAGGAGCAGTACTTC. Translating gives CASSLQSGTAKEQYF.

The V and J genes are TRBV5-1 and TRBJ2-1, with 14 bases matching TRBD2. The CDR3 totals 19 residues. The V gene's germline CDR1 is SGHRS and CDR2 YFSETQ. V lost 4 bases to trimming and J lost 2 bases; unmatched junction nucleotides: 11. CDR3 coding DNA: TGCGCCAGCAGCCCGGGACTAGCGGGGGTCCGAGCAGCCTACAATGAGCAGTTCTTC. Protein: CASSPGLAGVRAAYNEQFF. The variable domain in full, completed from reference TRBV5-1 and TRBJ2-1, reads KAGVTQTPRYLIKTRGQQVTLSCSPISGHRSVSWYQQTPGQGLQFLFEYFSETQRNKGNFPGRFSGRQFSNSRSEMNVSTLELGDSALYLCASSPGLAGVRAAYNEQFFGPGTRLTVL.

V gene TRBV6-5 combines with J gene TRBJ1-1; D ambiguous. Trimming stripped 2 bases from V and 4 bases from J, with 8 bases between. The CDR3 extends over 13 amino acids. CDR1 and CDR2 from the germline V gene are MNHEY and SVGAGI. CDR3 nucleotides: TGTGCCAGCAGTTACGGGCCAGTCACTGAAGCTTTCTTT. This encodes CASSYGPVTEAFF.

This chain connects TRBV7-9 to TRBJ2-3, with a weak D call TRBD1 (6 bases). CDR3 length equals 16 residues. With 4 bases removed from V and 0 bases from J, the gap between germline ends came to 14 bases. The germline V gene has CDR1 SEHNR and CDR2 FQNEAQ (reference sequence). The CDR3 sequence is CASSSVRTASTDTQYF. The CDR3 DNA is TGTGCCAGCAGCTCCGTGCGGACAGCAAGCACAGATACGCAGTATTTT.

Of note for this clone: Other DNA sequences in the same sample also yield this CDR3. J is TRBJ1-5 and V is TRBV5-1, with a weak D call TRBD1 (6 bases). With 2 bases removed from V and 4 bases from J, the gap between germline ends came to 10 bases. This CDR3 has 14 residues. Germline CDR1 and CDR2: SGHRS and YFSETQ. The CDR3 reads CASSLGQPNQPQHF. The CDR3, as DNA: TGCGCCAGCAGCTTAGGACAGCCAAATCAGCCCCAGCATTTT.

CDR3 nucleotides: TGTGCCACCAGCAGAGATAGGACACATCTCGAGCAGTACTTC. Residues: CATSRDRTHLEQYF. The V and J genes are TRBV15 and TRBJ2-7, with D perhaps TRBD1 (5 bases). With 0 bases removed from V and 6 bases from J, the gap between germline ends came to 12 bases. This CDR3 has 14 amino acids. CDR1 and CDR2 from the germline V gene are LNHNV and YYDKDF (reference sequence).

V and J are TRBV25-1 and TRBJ1-2; D uncertain. This CDR3 is 12 amino acids long. Germline CDR1 MGHDK, CDR2 SYGVNS. Trimming pared 5 bases from V and 1 base from J, leaving 5 bases between. The CDR3: CASSPNNYGYTF. The CDR3 DNA reads TGTGCCAGCAGTCCCAATAACTATGGCTACACCTTC.

This clone was observed a single time. The chain recombines TRBV7-2 with TRBJ2-7, with a tentative D call TRBD2 (6 bases). Trimming removed 0 bases from V and 4 bases from J, with 16 bases in between. This CDR3 is built from 16 residues. From germline, CDR1 is SGHTA and CDR2 FQGNSA. CDR3 nucleotide sequence: TGTGCCAGCAGCTTAGCCCCCGGGAGAAAAGGTTACGAGCAGTACTTC. Its translation is CASSLAPGRKGYEQYF.

The chain is built from TRBV4-1 and TRBJ1-1; D is perhaps TRBD1 (6 bases). Germline CDR1 and CDR2: MGHRA and YSYEKL. Trimming removed 0 bases from V and 0 bases from J, with 20 bases in between. CDR3 size: 19 residues. This chain's CDR3 is CASSQDTPRGGLLNTEAFF. DNA for the CDR3: TGCGCCAGCAGCCAAGATACACCAAGGGGGGGTTTATTGAACACTGAAGCTTTCTTT.

V usage is TRBV10-1 and J usage is TRBJ2-1; 13 nucleotides line up with TRBD2. Germline values: CDR1 WNHNN, CDR2 SYGVQD (reference sequence). Trimming removed 3 bases from V and 4 bases from J; junction bases left unmatched: 0. The CDR3 covers 15 residues. The CDR3 region is CASSELAGGYNEQFF. Written as DNA, the CDR3 is TGCGCCAGCAGTGAACTAGCGGGGGGGTACAATGAGCAGTTCTTC.

The chain recombines TRBV19 with TRBJ2-7, with D tentatively TRBD1 (5 bases). With 5 bases removed from V and 2 bases from J, the gap between germline ends came to 10 bases. Germline CDR1 LNHDA, CDR2 SQIVND (reference sequence). There are 13 residues in the CDR3. CDR3 sequence reads: CASSEGATYEQYF. As DNA, the CDR3 is TGTGCCAGTAGTGAAGGGGCCACCTACGAGCAGTACTTC.

The rearrangement links TRBV5-1 to TRBJ2-1; unclear D gene. V gave up 2 bases and J gave up 8 bases, with 17 bases separating them. Germline V gene lookup returns CDR1 SGHRS and CDR2 YFSETQ. This CDR3 spans 15 amino acids. DNA for the CDR3: TGCGCCAGCAGCTTAATGTCAGGAACGACGGATGAGCAGTTCTTC. Protein sequence: CASSLMSGTTDEQFF. Together with reference TRBV5-1 and TRBJ2-1, the CDR3 gives the full variable domain: KAGVTQTPRYLIKTRGQQVTLSCSPISGHRSVSWYQQTPGQGLQFLFEYFSETQRNKGNFPGRFSGRQFSNSRSEMNVSTLELGDSALYLCASSLMSGTTDEQFFGPGTRLTVL.

This clone was observed a single time. This rearrangement joins TRBV18 to TRBJ2-7; a weak D match, TRBD1 (5 bases). Trimming left V 6 bases short and J 3 bases short, with 9 bases between. The CDR3 is made up of 12 amino acids. Germline CDR1 KGHSH, CDR2 LQKENI. CDR3 loop: CASSPDSYEQYF. CDR3 nucleotides: TGTGCCAGCTCTCCAGACAGCTACGAGCAGTACTTC.

This chain joins TRBV16 and TRBJ1-4; no clear D gene. CDR1 is KGHSY and CDR2 is FQNENV in the germline V gene. The CDR3 covers 12 residues. The ends were cut back, 8 bases at V and 8 bases at J, with 12 bases in the middle. The CDR3, as DNA: TGTGCCAGCGGAGCGCAAAGGGAAAAACTGTTTTTT. As protein: CASGAQREKLFF. The entire variable domain, with the rest obtained from reference TRBV16 and TRBJ1-4, is as follows: GEEVAQTPKHLVRGEGQKAKLYCAPIKGHSYVFWYQQVLKNEFKFLISFQNENVFDETGMPKERFSAKCLPNSPCSLEIQATKLEDSAVYFCASGAQREKLFFGSGTQLSVL.